Sequencing of this TCR beta chain was carried out in a study of blood T cell repertoires in COVID-19 (TCRdb year 2020). Study-level background: The collaborator samples originated in the United States, Italy and Spain and spanned the acute and convalescent phases of COVID-19. The repertoires were released in a freely available public database intended as a resource for research on the immune response to SARS-CoV-2. The sample metadata nearly always contained a de-identified subject ID, COVID-19 status, age in years and sex. The prospective study material was composed of cDNA or gDNA derived from T cells, B-cell-depleted T cells, or PBMCs. Subjects who had been exposed to COVID-19, were actively infected with it, or had recovered from it provided the deeply sampled blood TCRbeta repertoires that made up the dataset. The samples were drawn from the first 160 participants of the ongoing ImmuneRACE study and from 950 to 1,500 subjects provided by 6 global collaborators. Where HLA class I and class II types were available, the types were taken from metadata supplied by the sample provider, not from assay-based typing. What the research found in general, with its limitations: The quantity of clinical and demographic metadata differed by source and by participant and was supplied without curation.

With regard to this clone: It lacks a known antigen. No per-base quality is available; no much larger clone lies one base away.

The trim is 5 bases for V and 0 bases for J, with a gap of 23 bases between the germline ends. Taken from the germline V gene (reference sequence), the CDR1 and CDR2 loops are SSHAT and FNYEAQ. Including the terminal cysteine and phenylalanine, the CDR3 comprises 18 residues. CDR3 DNA is the only sequence kept; it has 54 bases, read in frame from the first base. The collaborating institutions used their own protocols to collect whole blood in K2EDTA tubes. For TCRbeta analysis, collaborators shipped samples in one of three forms: frozen whole blood, isolated PBMCs, or DNA extracted from either of those sample types. TCRbeta CDR3 regions were amplified from genomic DNA using the immunoSEQ Assay, a bias-controlled multiplex PCR. Turning to the authors' computational methods: The number of nucleated cells in each sample was estimated from the amplification of reference gene primers within the assay. To quantify the absolute abundance of each unique TCRbeta CDR3 rearrangement, sequence reads were collapsed and filtered. For each sample, productive Simpson clonality was calculated as the square root of Simpson's diversity index over productive rearrangements. TCRdb carries this immuneACCESS record with in-frame sequences only. Its versions omit some clonotypes, under half of them owing to an unresolved V gene in the studies checked, with the rest unexplained. That table furnishes V, J and clone size, whereas the DNA furnished D and trimming. This sample lists 150,000 or so clones; under 95% were detected once. The ten largest clonotypes hold over 0.45% of the sample.

This clonotype was sampled from a man in his fifties or sixties with acute or convalescent COVID-19. In this chain, TRBV7-7 is recombined with TRBJ2-7, with a tentative D gene TRBD2 over 6 matching bases. Material: peripheral blood. The nucleotides are TGTGCCAGCAGCGCAAAGGACTCTTTCGGGAGAAGCTCCTACGAGCAGTACTTC. This codes for CASSAKDSFGRSSYEQYF.